Listed below are T cell receptor beta chains from one sample, sequenced in a study of cytomegalovirus exposure and HLA in healthy donors. TCRdb's copy holds only in-frame clones and misses some; the assay was immunoSEQ multiplex PCR. The sample lists 150,000 to 200,000 clones; roughly 81% were seen once. Material for sequencing was PBMCs. Receptors were obtained from a woman in her twenties or thirties in good health and CMV-seronegative. The CDR3 runs from the conserved cysteine through the conserved F or W. A D gene is named only where the DNA matches it firmly. Only part of the rows carry a size: once, few, many, or a class if the clone is expanded.

TGCGCCAGCAGCCAAGATCCCCCATCGGGAAGCTCCTACGAGCAGTACTTC	CASSQDPPSGSSYEQYF	NA	once	TRBV4-1	TRBJ2-7
TGTGCCAGCCGGAAAGGGGACGGGGGCTACGAGCAGTACTTC	CASRKGDGGYEQYF	NA	NA	TRBV6-1	TRBJ2-7
TGTGCCAGCACCTATAACAGGGGAATAAGTTCACCCCTCCACTTT	CASTYNRGISSPLHF	TRBD1	few	TRBV13	TRBJ1-6
TGTGCCAGCAGATCGGGGGGGGCGGCAATCACAGATACGCAGTATTTT	CASRSGGAAITDTQYF	TRBD2	NA	TRBV7-2	TRBJ2-3
TGTGCCAGCAGCTTGTCCCAACAGGGTACTGAAGCTTTCTTT	CASSLSQQGTEAFF	NA	NA	TRBV5-4	TRBJ1-1
TGTGCCAGCAGTGGGGGACAGCTCTCCGGCTATGGCTACACCTTC	CASSGGQLSGYGYTF	TRBD1	few	TRBV6-1	TRBJ1-2
TGTGCCAGCAAGTGGACTAGCGGGGGGGCCCCTAGCACAGATACGCAGTATTTT	CASKWTSGGAPSTDTQYF	TRBD2	NA	TRBV2	TRBJ2-3
TGTGCCAGTAGTATGCAGGGGCACTATGGCTACACCTTC	CASSMQGHYGYTF	NA	NA	TRBV19	TRBJ1-2
TGCGCCAGCAGCTTGGGCAGTACCTACGAGCAGTACTTC	CASSLGSTYEQYF	NA	NA	TRBV5-1	TRBJ2-7
TGTGCCAGCTCACCACCACAGGGGACAGCCCCCTACGAGCAGTACTTC	CASSPPQGTAPYEQYF	TRBD1	NA	TRBV18	TRBJ2-7
TGCAGTGCTAACAGGCCCTATGGCTACACCTTC	CSANRPYGYTF	NA	NA	TRBV20-1	TRBJ1-2
TGCGCCAGCAGCTTGATCCGGGGGGTGTTGTCCTACGAGCAGTACTTC	CASSLIRGVLSYEQYF	TRBD2	NA	TRBV5-1	TRBJ2-7
TGTGCCAGCAAGCGAGACGGGACTATTAATGAGCAGTTCTTC	CASKRDGTINEQFF	TRBD2	NA	TRBV6-1	TRBJ2-1
TGCGCCAGCAGCTTGCAGAAAATGAACTATGGCTACACCTTC	CASSLQKMNYGYTF	NA	NA	TRBV5-1	TRBJ1-2
TGTGCCAGCAGCTTAGACCGGGGCTACGAGCAGTACTTC	CASSLDRGYEQYF	NA	NA	TRBV7-7	TRBJ2-7
TGCGCCAGCAGCTTGGCCGAGTTTACTTCACCCCTCCACTTT	CASSLAEFTSPLHF	NA	few	TRBV5-1	TRBJ1-6
TGTGCCACCAGCAGACCCCAATCGACTAGCGGGAGGGCCAATGAGCAGTTCTTC	CATSRPQSTSGRANEQFF	TRBD2	NA	TRBV15	TRBJ2-1
TGTGCCAGCAGCTCCTTAGCGGGAGGGCCCAGGGAGCTGTTTTTT	CASSSLAGGPRELFF	TRBD2	many	TRBV11-3	TRBJ2-2
TGTGCCAGCAGCGTAGACAGGGTAGGACCCGAGCAGTACTTC	CASSVDRVGPEQYF	TRBD1	NA	TRBV7-9	TRBJ2-7
TGTGCCAGCAGTGCGCGGGGGGGCCGTAGCCACGAGCAGTACTTC	CASSARGGRSHEQYF	TRBD2	NA	TRBV25-1	TRBJ2-7
TGTGCCAGCAGTGAAGGATTCCGACTAGCGGGAGTGAACGAGCAGTACTTC	CASSEGFRLAGVNEQYF	TRBD2	NA	TRBV6-1	TRBJ2-7
TGTGCCAGTAAGAGGGAGATCACAGATACGCAGTATTTT	CASKREITDTQYF	NA	NA	TRBV7-3	TRBJ2-3
TGTGCCAGCAGCTTTTGGCAGAACACTGAAGCTTTCTTT	CASSFWQNTEAFF	NA	NA	TRBV7-2	TRBJ1-1
TGTGCCAGCAGTCCTGGACAGGGACACACAGATACGCAGTATTTT	CASSPGQGHTDTQYF	TRBD1	NA	TRBV6-5	TRBJ2-3
TGTGCCAGCTCACCAGCCGGACTAGCGGGGGATCTCGAGCAGTACTTC	CASSPAGLAGDLEQYF	TRBD2	NA	TRBV18	TRBJ2-7
TGTGCCAGCAGCTTGCAGCTAGCGGGAGGTGCCGCCTACACCGGGGAGCTGTTTTTT	CASSLQLAGGAAYTGELFF	TRBD2	NA	TRBV5-4	TRBJ2-2
TGTGCCAGCTCAAGCCAGGGGGAATTCTACGAGCAGTACTTC	CASSSQGEFYEQYF	TRBD1	NA	TRBV18	TRBJ2-7
TGCGCCAGCAGCTTGGCGAGCGGGAGGGCCTACAATGAGCAGTTCTTC	CASSLASGRAYNEQFF	TRBD2	NA	TRBV5-1	TRBJ2-1
TGTGCCAGCAACTCGTTTGGGCCCCAGCATTTT	CASNSFGPQHF	NA	NA	TRBV6-5	TRBJ1-5
TGTGCCAGCAGCTTGGTGGCAGGGGTTGAAGCTTTCTTT	CASSLVAGVEAFF	NA	NA	TRBV7-2	TRBJ1-1
TGTGCCAGCAGCTTAGGCGGCAGGGGGTTCTCCGAGCAGTACTTC	CASSLGGRGFSEQYF	TRBD1	NA	TRBV11-3	TRBJ2-7
TGCGCCAGCAGTGAGTACAGGGTTAGCTCCTACGAGCAGTACTTC	CASSEYRVSSYEQYF	NA	NA	TRBV10-1	TRBJ2-7
TGTGCCCGACGCGGGACTTTCTACAATGAGCAGTTCTTC	CARRGTFYNEQFF	NA	NA	TRBV5-3	TRBJ2-1
TGCGCCAGCAGCTTGACAGGGGCAGGGCAGCCCCAGCATTTT	CASSLTGAGQPQHF	TRBD1	NA	TRBV5-1	TRBJ1-5
TGCGCCACTAAGGACGGACAGGCGAACACTGAAGCTTTCTTT	CATKDGQANTEAFF	TRBD1	NA	TRBV5-1	TRBJ1-1
TGTGCCATCAGGGGACAGGGGAGGGACACTGAAGCTTTCTTT	CAIRGQGRDTEAFF	TRBD1	NA	TRBV10-3	TRBJ1-1